A single sample gave rise to the 12 T cell receptor beta chains below, sequenced in a study of metastatic and nonmetastatic thyroid tumors. TCRdb reanalyzed the PCR reads with MiXCR. Altogether around 46,000 clones are present, more than 20% being singletons, with the ten largest covering about 4%. Thyroid surgery was performed in patients who had received no treatment beforehand. Sequenced sample: blood. The origin of the receptors is a male donor with papillary thyroid cancer or a benign thyroid nodule (not recorded which). Some clones in this sample may be carry-over from other donors' samples.

This clone occurred many times. The chain links TRBV7-2 to TRBJ2-3; 8 bases align to TRBD2. The CDR3 contains 17 residues. The V gene's germline CDR1 is SGHTA and CDR2 FQGNSA. V lost 5 bases and J lost 6; bases outside the gene matches: 16. CDR3 in DNA: TGTGCCAGCAGCCGTGTAGCCGGGAGGGCCGTAAGGGATACGCAGTATTTT. This encodes CASSRVAGRAVRDTQYF.

This clone was counted ten times or more. This chain links TRBV7-9 with TRBJ1-2; D unresolved. Germline loops: CDR1 SEHNR, CDR2 FQNEAQ (reference sequence). Trimming pared 5 bases from V and 2 bases from J, leaving 9 bases between. This CDR3 comprises 13 residues. The CDR3 reads CASSRGSNYGYTF. CDR3 in DNA: TGTGCCAGCAGCCGGGGTTCGAACTATGGCTACACCTTC. The full variable domain, its missing parts supplied by reference TRBV7-9 and TRBJ1-2, is DTGVSQNPRHKITKRGQNVTFRCDPISEHNRLYWYRQTLGQGPEFLTYFQNEAQLEKSRLLSDRFSAERPKGSFSTLEIQRTEQGDSAMYLCASSRGSNYGYTFGSGTRLTVV.

As regards this clone: This may come from a read error, since a much larger clone is one base off. Other DNA sequences in this specimen translate into the identical CDR3. The chain employs TRBV5-5 and TRBJ2-7, with D possibly TRBD1 on 5 matching bases. CDR3 length equals 14 residues. Germline CDR1 SGHKS, CDR2 YYEKEE (reference sequence). Here the CDR3 DNA reads TGTGCTAGCAGCTCATCGTGGGGCATCTACGAGCAGTACTTC. Residues: CASSSSWGIYEQYF.

The sample holds many counts of this clone. The chain recombines TRBV20-1 with TRBJ1-2, with D hard to call. Trimming removed 1 base from V and 0 bases from J, with 6 bases in between. The CDR3 runs to 13 residues. Germline CDR1 and CDR2: DFQATT and SNEGSKA (reference sequence). CDR3 loop: CSARALANYGYTF. The CDR3 bases are TGCAGTGCTAGAGCGTTAGCTAACTATGGCTACACCTTC.

This clone showed up many times. The rearrangement uses TRBV5-8 and TRBJ1-2, with D perhaps TRBD1 (5 bases). CDR1 is SGHTS and CDR2 is YDEGEE in the germline V gene. The CDR3 length is 15 residues. Trimming cost V 4 bases and J 0 bases, with 13 bases left between them. The CDR3 bases are TGTGCCAGCAGCGACGCGGGGGGGGCTAACTATGGCTACACCTTC. Its translation: CASSDAGGANYGYTF.

The J gene is TRBJ2-7, the V gene TRBV5-1, with a tentative D call TRBD1 (5 bases). The germline V gene encodes CDR1 SGHRS and CDR2 YFSETQ. The CDR3 is made up of 13 amino acids. V lost 3 bases and J lost 7, with 14 bases in between. This CDR3 is CASSSQGAREQYF. The CDR3 DNA sequence: TGCGCCAGCAGCTCTCAAGGGGCGCGGGAGCAGTACTTC.

This clone came up many times. This chain links TRBV30 with TRBJ1-2; TRBD1 matches 8 bases. Per germline, CDR1 GTSNPN and CDR2 SVGIG (reference sequence). V shed 2 bases and J 5 bases; nucleotides not matched to a gene: 1. This CDR3 has 12 residues. The CDR3 loop is CAWSHRGYGYTF. CDR3 in DNA: TGTGCCTGGAGTCACAGGGGGTATGGCTACACCTTC.

This clone was counted ten times or more. J is TRBJ2-6 and V is TRBV11-1; 9 bases match TRBD1. The length of the CDR3 is 18 residues. Germline V CDR1 and CDR2: SGHAT, FQDESV (reference sequence). The junction had 7 bases not matched to a gene; V was cut back by 4 bases and J by 0 bases. As DNA, the CDR3 is TGTGCCAGCAGCTCCCGGGACAGGGACAACTCTGGGGCCAACGTCCTGACTTTC. It translates to CASSSRDRDNSGANVLTF.

This clone was observed at least ten times. The genes are TRBV7-8 and TRBJ1-1, with D unresolved. This CDR3 is 13 amino acids long. Germline CDR1 reads SGHVS; CDR2 reads FQNEAQ. The V and J ends lost 1 base and 1 base respectively, with 4 bases between them. CDR3 amino acids: CASSLVENTEAFF. CDR3 in DNA: TGTGCCAGCAGCTTAGTCGAGAACACTGAAGCTTTCTTT. The entire variable domain, with the rest obtained from reference TRBV7-8 and TRBJ1-1, is as follows: GAGVSQSPRYKVAKRGQDVALRCDPISGHVSLFWYQQALGQGPEFLTYFQNEAQLDKSGLPSDRFFAERPEGSVSTLKIQRTQQEDSAVYLCASSLVENTEAFFGQGTRLTVV.

This chain joins TRBV2 and TRBJ1-5, with TRBD1 matching over 7 bases. The CDR3 loop spans 15 amino acids. Germline assignment: CDR1 SNHLY and CDR2 FYNNEI. Trimming cost V 5 bases and J 2 bases; bases outside gene matches: 6. CDR3 amino acids: CASSQRTGGNQPQHF. The CDR3 DNA reads as TGTGCCAGCAGTCAAAGGACAGGAGGCAATCAGCCCCAGCATTTT.

Concerning this clone itself: Just one base apart from a much larger clone, this may be a read error. Other DNA sequences in this specimen translate into the identical CDR3. The genes are TRBV19 and TRBJ2-2; 9 bases agree with TRBD1. The germline V gene has CDR1 LNHDA and CDR2 SQIVND (reference sequence). This CDR3 region has 11 residues. As DNA, the CDR3 is TGTGCCGGACAGGGGTTCGGGGAGCTGTTTTTC. Its translation: CAGQGFGELFF. Combining the CDR3 with reference TRBV19 and TRBJ2-2 gives the whole variable domain DGGITQSPKYLFRKEGQNVTLSCEQNLNHDAMYWYRQDPGQGLRLIYYSQIVNDFQKGDIAEGYSVSREKKESFPLTVTSAQKNPTAFYLCAGQGFGELFFGEGSRLTVL.

The genes are TRBV7-3 and TRBJ2-7; D is undetermined. Germline assignment: CDR1 SGHTA and CDR2 FQGTGA. V was clipped by 6 bases and J by 5 bases, with 17 bases between them. There are 14 residues in the CDR3. CDR3 coding DNA: TGTGCCAGCAGATTCGTAGCTAGGTCGAACGAGCAGTACTTC. This gives the protein CASRFVARSNEQYF.